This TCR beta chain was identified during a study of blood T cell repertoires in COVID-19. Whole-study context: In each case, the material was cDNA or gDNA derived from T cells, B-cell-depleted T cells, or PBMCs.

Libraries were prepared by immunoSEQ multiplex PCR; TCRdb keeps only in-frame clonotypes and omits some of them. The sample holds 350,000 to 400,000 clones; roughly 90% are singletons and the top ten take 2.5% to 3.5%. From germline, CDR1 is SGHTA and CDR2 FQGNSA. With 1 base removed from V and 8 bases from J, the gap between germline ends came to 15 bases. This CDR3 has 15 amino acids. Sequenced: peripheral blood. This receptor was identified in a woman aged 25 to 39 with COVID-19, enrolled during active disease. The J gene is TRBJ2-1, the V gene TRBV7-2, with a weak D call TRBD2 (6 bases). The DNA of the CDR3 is TGTGCCAGCAGCTTAGGTGGCGGGGTTATCGATGAGCAGTTCTTC. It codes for CASSLGGGVIDEQFF.